Listed below are T cell receptor beta chains from one sample, sequenced in a study of vaccination effects on CD4 cells after COVID-19. Antigen specificity for these receptors is unknown. Assay: immunoSEQ multiplex PCR; the TCRdb copy retains only in-frame clones and omits some. This sample has more than 65,000 clones; approximately 82% occur once, and the top ten carry around 1.3%. The sample was CD4+ T cells from PBMCs cultured with HCoV-229E spike peptides, taken after COVID-19 vaccination. Receptors originate from a human donor who received a COVID-19 vaccine. CDR3s include the opening cysteine and the closing phenylalanine or tryptophan. A D gene is named only where the DNA matches it firmly. Rows give clone size only sometimes, using once, few, many, or a class for an expanded clone.

cdr3_nt,cdr3_aa,d_call,clone_size,v_call,j_call
TGTGCCAGCAGCGGCCGGGGGGGAATGGTAGATACGCAGTATTTT,CASSGRGGMVDTQYF,TRBD2,few,TRBV9,TRBJ2-3
TGTGCCACCAACGCAAGGCCTAATTCACCCCTCCACTTT,CATNARPNSPLHF,.,.,TRBV11-2,TRBJ1-6
TGTGCCAGCAGCCTGACTAATCAGCCCCAGCATTTT,CASSLTNQPQHF,.,.,TRBV7-8,TRBJ1-5
TGTGCCACCAGTGATGAGACAGGGGGCTATGAGCAGTTCTTC,CATSDETGGYEQFF,TRBD1,.,TRBV24-1,TRBJ2-1
TGTGCCTGGAGTGCACGGACAATTATGAACACTGAAGCTTTCTTT,CAWSARTIMNTEAFF,.,.,TRBV30,TRBJ1-1
TGTGCCAGCACCCCCCCCAGAGGGGGAAGCAATGAGCAGTTCTTC,CASTPPRGGSNEQFF,.,once,TRBV6-5,TRBJ2-1
TGTGCCAGCAGTCTTCCCATACACCAGCCCCAGCATTTT,CASSLPIHQPQHF,.,.,TRBV28,TRBJ1-5
TGTGCCACCAGTGACCCGGGACAGGAATACTATGGCTACACCTTC,CATSDPGQEYYGYTF,TRBD1,.,TRBV24-1,TRBJ1-2
TGCGCCAGCAGTGACAGTGGGGAGCAGTTCTTC,CASSDSGEQFF,.,.,TRBV10-2,TRBJ2-1
TGTGCCAGCAGCCAAGATAGGACAGAGTATGGCTACACCTTC,CASSQDRTEYGYTF,.,.,TRBV4-2,TRBJ1-2
TGTGCCAGCAGCTTGATTGGTTGGACAGGGGGACGGTATGGCTACACCTTC,CASSLIGWTGGRYGYTF,TRBD1,.,TRBV11-2,TRBJ1-2
TGTGCCAGCAGCGTAGGGAGAGCGGGGAGCACAGATACGCAGTATTTT,CASSVGRAGSTDTQYF,TRBD2,.,TRBV9,TRBJ2-3
TGTGCCAGCCGACAGGGTTGGACAGAGACCCAGTACTTC,CASRQGWTETQYF,TRBD1,.,TRBV12-3/TRBV12-4,TRBJ2-5
TGTGCCAGCAGTTACTCGCCCATAGCGGGGAACACCGGGGAGCTGTTTTTT,CASSYSPIAGNTGELFF,TRBD2,.,TRBV6-2/TRBV6-3,TRBJ2-2
TGCGCCAGCAGCCCCCAGACCGGACAGGGGGCGGACTATGGCTACACCTTC,CASSPQTGQGADYGYTF,TRBD1,.,TRBV4-3,TRBJ1-2
TGTGCCAGCAGCTTAGAAGGTAGCGGGGTGGGAAGGGAGCAGTTCTTC,CASSLEGSGVGREQFF,TRBD2,once,TRBV7-2,TRBJ2-1
TGTGCCAGCAGCTCGGGACGGCTTTACTCTGGGGCCAACGTCCTGACTTTC,CASSSGRLYSGANVLTF,.,.,TRBV5-8,TRBJ2-6
TGCGCCAGCAGCTTGGCCGGGACTAGTGGCACAGATACGCAGTATTTT,CASSLAGTSGTDTQYF,TRBD2,.,TRBV5-1,TRBJ2-3
TGCGCCAGCAGCCCCGGACAGGGAAGGTACACTGAAGCTTTCTTT,CASSPGQGRYTEAFF,TRBD1,.,TRBV4-1,TRBJ1-1
TGTGCCAGCAGTTACTCGGCGGCGGGAGATGAAAAACTGTTTTTT,CASSYSAAGDEKLFF,.,.,TRBV6-2/TRBV6-3,TRBJ1-4
TGTGCCAGCAGTGCGGTAGGGTATTACAATGAGCAGTTCTTC,CASSAVGYYNEQFF,.,.,TRBV6-4,TRBJ2-1
TGTGCCAGCTCCCCCTCGGACAGGCACACCGGGGAGCTGTTTTTT,CASSPSDRHTGELFF,TRBD1,.,TRBV6-5,TRBJ2-2
TGTGCCAGCAGCCAAGATCTCGCGAGGGACCTTGACCCAGCGACCCAGTACTTC,CASSQDLARDLDPATQYF,.,once,TRBV3-1/TRBV3-2,TRBJ2-5
TGTGCCAGTAGTAAGGACAGGGGATTGATTACCGGGGAGCTGTTTTTT,CASSKDRGLITGELFF,TRBD1,.,TRBV19,TRBJ2-2
TGTGCCAGCTCGATCGGGACAGAAGATGAAGCTTTCTTT,CASSIGTEDEAFF,TRBD1,.,TRBV18,TRBJ1-1
TGCAGCGCTTCGCGGACAGGGCGTAATGAGCAGTTCTTC,CSASRTGRNEQFF,TRBD1,.,TRBV29-1,TRBJ2-1
TGTGCCAGCAGCACGCGACAGGGTTCTATGGCTGAAGCTTTCTTT,CASSTRQGSMAEAFF,TRBD1,once,TRBV9,TRBJ1-1
TGTGCCAGCAGTTCGCTAGCGGGGGGGAACAATGAGCAGTTCTTC,CASSSLAGGNNEQFF,TRBD2,once,TRBV6-5,TRBJ2-1
TGCAGCCTTTGGTTGGGGTTCGGCACAGATACGCAGTATTTT,CSLWLGFGTDTQYF,.,.,TRBV29-1,TRBJ2-3
TGCACCAGCAGTCCTATGGACAGAAATAACACTGAAGCTTTCTTT,CTSSPMDRNNTEAFF,.,.,TRBV1,TRBJ1-1
TGTGCCAGTAGTATGAGTCAGGAGGGAGATACGCAGTATTTT,CASSMSQEGDTQYF,.,.,TRBV19,TRBJ2-3
TGTGCCAGCAGTTATGTCGGGAGGAAGGTTCCCCCCGTGGATACGCAGTATTTT,CASSYVGRKVPPVDTQYF,TRBD2,once,TRBV6-2/TRBV6-3,TRBJ2-3
TGTGCCAGCTCACCGGGGTCCGGGGAGCTGTTTTTT,CASSPGSGELFF,.,.,TRBV18,TRBJ2-2
TGTGCCATCAGCACAGGGACAGGGGGCCAAGAGACCCAGTACTTC,CAISTGTGGQETQYF,TRBD1,.,TRBV10-3,TRBJ2-5
TGCAGCGTTGACAGGGTGGGGAGCGAAAAACTGTTTTTT,CSVDRVGSEKLFF,.,.,TRBV29-1,TRBJ1-4
TGTGCCAGCAGACGGGACATCAGCTCCTACAATGAGCAGTTCTTC,CASRRDISSYNEQFF,.,.,TRBV5-4,TRBJ2-1